The present T cell receptor beta chain was sequenced within a study of cytomegalovirus exposure and HLA in healthy donors. Study findings and constraints: A later analysis found first-cohort TCR clusters tended to co-occur in the 130 or so validation repertoires.

This table comes from immunoSEQ multiplex PCR, and its TCRdb copy is limited to in-frame clones, with some not included. The sample yields more than 200,000 clones, 90% seen once. Per the germline V gene, CDR1 is KGHSH and CDR2 is LQKENI. V shed 1 base and J 0 bases; nucleotides not matched to a gene: 1. There are 16 residues in the CDR3. With respect to this clone: Its antigen is not identified.

Material: PBMCs. This receptor was taken from a woman aged 25 to 45 in good health and CMV-seronegative. The chain links TRBV18 to TRBJ2-7; 12 bases map to TRBD2. CDR3 in DNA: TGTGCCAGCTCACCACTGACTAGCGGGAGCTCCTACGAGCAGTACTTC. This sequence encodes CASSPLTSGSSYEQYF.